The source of this TCR beta chain is a study of chemoradiotherapy in HPV16-positive cancers. Sequenced by immunoSEQ multiplex PCR; TCRdb stores in-frame clones only, minus some. In the table there are 30,000 to 40,000 clones, 80% of which are singletons. The sequencing here drew on blood, taken from a patient who underwent chemoradiotherapy. This clonotype originated in a human donor with HPV-associated anogenital cancer.

CDR3: CASSSAPSGGAGEQFF. The CDR3 DNA is TGCGCCAGCAGCTCGGCGCCTAGCGGGGGGGCTGGTGAGCAGTTCTTC. V is TRBV5-1 and J is TRBJ2-1; 12 nucleotides align to TRBD2. The germline V gene encodes CDR1 SGHRS and CDR2 YFSETQ. This CDR3 is 16 amino acids long. V gave up 3 bases and J gave up 9 bases; unmatched junction bases: 10.